A selection of T cell receptor beta chains follows, all from one sample in a study of CD8 T cells in Susac syndrome. TCRdb re-analysed the immunoSEQ multiplex PCR reads in MiXCR, keeping a single row per CDR3 protein. The data hold some 120,000 distinct CDR3 sequences, with approximately 94% observed a single time. The sample was CD4+ T cells from PBMCs. These receptors came from a human donor with multiple sclerosis. Both conserved end residues are part of each CDR3. The D gene is left open where the match is weak. Not every row has a clone size; where given, it reads once, few, many or a size class.

j_call clone_size d_call v_call cdr3_nt cdr3_aa
TRBJ2-1 - - TRBV29-1 TGCAGCGTTAAGGGTAGCGGACACAATGAGCAGTTCTTC CSVKGSGHNEQFF
TRBJ1-2 once TRBD1 TRBV7-8 TGTGCCAGCAGCTCAGGGGGACAAAACTATGGCTACACCTTC CASSSGGQNYGYTF
TRBJ1-5 - - TRBV7-2 TGTGCCAGCAGCTCCACCTTGGGGGGAGCTCAGCCCCAGCATTTT CASSSTLGGAQPQHF
TRBJ2-7 - - TRBV12-3/TRBV12-4 TGTGCCAGCAGTCGACTGGGGCTCTACGAGCAGTACTTC CASSRLGLYEQYF
TRBJ2-3 - - TRBV7-2 TGTGCCAGCAGCTCAAGTGGGGTAACAGATACGCAGTATTTT CASSSSGVTDTQYF
TRBJ1-2 - - TRBV10-3 TGTGCCATCAGTCCGGGAGAGAATGGCTACACCTTC CAISPGENGYTF
TRBJ2-7 - - TRBV4-3 TGCGCCAGCAGCCAAGATTGGGGAACCTACGAGCAGTACTTC CASSQDWGTYEQYF
TRBJ2-7 - TRBD2 TRBV12-3/TRBV12-4 TGTGCCAGCAGTTTAAGTAGCGGGAGCCTTAAACCCTACGAGCAGTACTTC CASSLSSGSLKPYEQYF
TRBJ2-7 - TRBD1 TRBV5-1 TGCGCCAGCAGCTGGGACAGCTACGAGCAGTACTTC CASSWDSYEQYF
TRBJ2-7 - - TRBV12-3/TRBV12-4 TGTGCCAGCAGTTTACCGGGGGCTAGGTTCTACGAGCAGTACTTC CASSLPGARFYEQYF
TRBJ1-2 - - TRBV30 TGTGCCTGGGAGGACGGGAACTATGGCTACACCTTC CAWEDGNYGYTF
TRBJ2-7 - TRBD1 TRBV20-1 TGCAGTGCCATCGGGACAGGAGATACCTACGAGCAGTACTTC CSAIGTGDTYEQYF
TRBJ2-7 - TRBD2 TRBV19 TGTGCCAGTAGTATCGGACTAGCAGAAAATCAGTACTTC CASSIGLAENQYF
TRBJ1-4 - - TRBV27 TGTGCCAGCAGTTTATCTGGGGGGCCCCATGAAAAACTGTTTTTT CASSLSGGPHEKLFF
TRBJ2-3 - - TRBV30 TGTGCCTGGGGAACTCGGGGCGCAGATACGCAGTATTTT CAWGTRGADTQYF
TRBJ2-6 once TRBD2 TRBV5-1 TGCGCCAGCAGCTTGGATGCTAGCGGAGCCTCTGGGGTCAACGTCCTGACTTTC CASSLDASGASGVNVLTF
TRBJ1-4 - - TRBV6-5 TGTGCCAGCAGCGGGGACTCTAATGAAAAACTGTTTTTT CASSGDSNEKLFF
TRBJ1-6 - - TRBV11-1 TGTGCCAGCAGCGACGGTTATAATTCACCCCTCCACTTT CASSDGYNSPLHF
TRBJ1-4 - - TRBV4-3 TGCGCCAGCAGCCAAGCACTTAGACCCGCAACTAATGAAAAACTGTTTTTT CASSQALRPATNEKLFF
TRBJ2-7 - TRBD1 TRBV7-2 TGTGCCAGCAGCGCCTCAGGGACAGCCGGCGAGCAGTACTTC CASSASGTAGEQYF
TRBJ2-2 - - TRBV18 TGTGCCAGCTCATCTAGAGTTACCGGGGAGCTGTTTTTT CASSSRVTGELFF
TRBJ1-1 once TRBD1 TRBV6-6 TGTGCCAGCAGCGATCGTCGGGACAGCAACACTGAAGCTTTCTTT CASSDRRDSNTEAFF
TRBJ2-2 - - TRBV6-6 TGTGCCAGCAACTCGGGGACTCGAGGAGGGGAGCTGTTTTTT CASNSGTRGGELFF
TRBJ2-7 - TRBD2 TRBV6-2/TRBV6-3 TGTGCCAGCAGCTTTATTAGCGGGGGAAACTCCTACGAGCAGTACTTC CASSFISGGNSYEQYF
TRBJ2-7 - TRBD2 TRBV12-3/TRBV12-4 TGTGCCAGCAGCAGGACTAGCTTCTACGAGCAGTACTTC CASSRTSFYEQYF
TRBJ1-5 - - TRBV30 TGTGCCTGGAGTGTCCCGTCACAGCCCCAGCATTTT CAWSVPSQPQHF
TRBJ1-5 once - TRBV19 TGTGCCAGTAGTATTCACGATAGCAATCAGCCCCAGCATTTT CASSIHDSNQPQHF
TRBJ2-7 - TRBD1 TRBV5-1 TGCGCCAGCAGCTGGGGACAGGGGGCACAGGAGCAGTACTTC CASSWGQGAQEQYF